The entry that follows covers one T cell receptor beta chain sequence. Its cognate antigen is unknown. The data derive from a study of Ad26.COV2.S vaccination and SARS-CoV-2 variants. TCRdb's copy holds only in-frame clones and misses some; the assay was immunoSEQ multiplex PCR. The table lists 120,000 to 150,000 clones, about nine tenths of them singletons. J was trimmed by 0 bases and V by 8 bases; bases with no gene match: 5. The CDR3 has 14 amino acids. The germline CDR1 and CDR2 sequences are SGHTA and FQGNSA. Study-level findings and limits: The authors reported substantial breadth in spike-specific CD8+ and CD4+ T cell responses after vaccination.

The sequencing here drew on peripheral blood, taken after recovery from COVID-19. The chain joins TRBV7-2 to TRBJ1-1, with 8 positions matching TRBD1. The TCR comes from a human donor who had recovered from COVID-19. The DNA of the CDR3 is TGTGCCAGCTTACAGGGGGTTGTGAACACTGAAGCTTTCTTT. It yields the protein CASLQGVVNTEAFF. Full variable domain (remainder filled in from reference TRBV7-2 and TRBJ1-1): GAGVSQSPSNKVTEKGKDVELRCDPISGHTALYWYRQSLGQGLEFLIYFQGNSAPDKSGLPSDRFSAERTGGSVSTLTIQRTQQEDSAVYLCASLQGVVNTEAFFGQGTRLTVV.